This T cell receptor beta chain was identified during a study of beta chain features in type 1 diabetes. Across the whole study: Cell yields, age and gender were similar between patients and healthy donors.

V was cut by 5 bases and J by 4 bases, with 15 bases left in between. Germline CDR1 and CDR2: SNHLY and FYNNEI. This CDR3 has 14 residues. Every isolated RNA sample was fully reverse transcribed, so sequencing captured expressed TCRB transcripts. The protocol was immunoSEQ multiplex PCR, while the TCRdb copy is restricted to in-frame clones and leaves out a portion. In the table there are around 180,000 clones, 10% to 15% of which are singletons. This clone was picked up a small number of times. All sorted populations exceeded 95% purity. This receptor was obtained from a woman aged 18-35 years in good health. The chain carries TRBV2 and TRBJ2-7; D is perhaps TRBD1 (5 bases). Specimen: central memory CD4+ T cells from blood. CDR3 residues: CASSIRQPPYEQYF. CDR3 coding DNA: TGTGCCAGCAGTATCCGACAGCCGCCATACGAGCAGTACTTC.